The 32 T cell receptor beta chains below all came from one sample that was sequenced in a study of blood T cell repertoires in COVID-19. This table comes from immunoSEQ multiplex PCR, and its TCRdb copy is limited to in-frame clones, with some not included. The top ten clones hold 3.2% of a sample with roughly 200,000 clones, 84% of them seen once. The sequencing sample was made of PBMCs or T cells enriched from blood (not recorded which). The receptors here all came from a woman aged 25 to 39 who had been exposed to COVID-19.

In this sample, this clone turned up once. The V gene is TRBV7-9, the J gene TRBJ1-3; 7 nucleotides agree with TRBD1. CDR1 SEHNR and CDR2 FQNEAQ come from the germline V gene (reference sequence). The trim removed 4 bases at V and 4 bases at J, leaving 7 bases unmatched. The CDR3 is 15 residues long. In DNA, the CDR3 is TGTGCCAGCAGCTCCCCCCCGGACAGGGGAAACACCATATATTTT. The encoded protein is CASSSPPDRGNTIYF.

Written as DNA, the CDR3 is TGTGCCAGCAGCGGCACTAGCGGGGGAACTAGCACAGATACGCAGTATTTT. It is translated as CASSGTSGGTSTDTQYF. This chain uses TRBV3-1 (or the pseudogene TRBV3-2) with TRBJ2-3; the match to TRBD2 covers 11 bases. The CDR3 is 17 residues long. The V and J ends lost 5 bases and 0 bases, in that order; junction bases with no gene match: 7. Germline V CDR1 and CDR2: LGHDT, YNNKEL (reference sequence).

This rearrangement joins TRBV18 to TRBJ1-2, with 7 bases identical to TRBD1. The CDR3 length is 13 residues. Trimming at V came to 2 bases and at J to 3 bases, leaving 0 bases not matched to a gene. CDR1 is KGHSH, CDR2 LQKENI, per germline. The CDR3 loop reads CASSPTGDYGYTF. In DNA form, the CDR3 reads TGTGCCAGCTCACCAACAGGGGACTATGGCTACACCTTC. Supplemented by reference TRBV18 and TRBJ1-2, the full variable domain reads NAGVMQNPRHLVRRRGQEARLRCSPMKGHSHVYWYRQLPEEGLKFMVYLQKENIIDESGMPKERFSAEFPKEGPSILRIQQVVRGDSAAYFCASSPTGDYGYTFGSGTRLTVV.

The V gene is TRBV6-1, the J gene TRBJ1-6, with D possibly matching TRBD1 (5 bases). In germline, CDR1 is MNHNS, CDR2 SASEGT. The CDR3 runs 16 residues. V was cut by 4 bases and J by 9 bases, with 19 bases left in between. CDR3 amino acids: CASSGDLGNSFSPLHF. As DNA, the CDR3 is TGTGCCAGCAGTGGGGACTTAGGTAATAGTTTTTCACCCCTCCACTTT.

The CDR3 spells CASSLAAGAFF. The CDR3 DNA reads TGTGCCAGCAGTTTAGCGGCTGGAGCTTTCTTT. The chain is built from TRBV12-3 or TRBV12-4 and TRBJ1-1; unclear D gene. Trimming pared 0 bases from V and 10 bases from J, leaving 6 bases between. The CDR3 contains 11 residues.

This sequence joins TRBV27 and TRBJ1-2, with D perhaps matching TRBD1 (5 bases). This CDR3 region has 14 residues. From germline, CDR1 is MNHEY and CDR2 SMNVEV (reference sequence). The ends were cut back, 4 bases at V and 4 bases at J, with 13 bases in the middle. CDR3 in DNA: TGTGCCAGCAGTTCGGGGGACGGTCTCTATGGCTACACCTTC. Translating it yields CASSSGDGLYGYTF.

V and J are TRBV4-3 and TRBJ1-1; D is unclear. Trimming cost V 5 bases and J 1 base, with 11 bases left between them. This CDR3 has 14 amino acids. Germline CDR1 is LGHNA and CDR2 is YSLEER. CDR3 region: CASSDPGKNTEAFF. CDR3 nucleotides: TGCGCCAGCAGCGATCCGGGGAAGAACACTGAAGCTTTCTTT.

The chain is built from TRBV6-4 and TRBJ2-3; D is ambiguous. V was cut by 6 bases and J by 2 bases, with 9 bases left in between. Germline assignment: CDR1 MRHNA and CDR2 SNTAGT. The CDR3 length is 13 residues. Written as DNA, the CDR3 is TGTGCCAGCAGCGGCGGCAACACAGATACGCAGTATTTT. Residues: CASSGGNTDTQYF.

This chain uses TRBV19 with TRBJ1-2; 8 positions agree with TRBD1. The CDR3 consists of 14 residues. The germline V gene has CDR1 LNHDA and CDR2 SQIVND (reference sequence). V trimming: 10 bases; J trimming: 4 bases; junction bases outside the gene matches: 11. The CDR3 sequence: CATKFGDRGYGYTF. The CDR3 DNA sequence: TGTGCCACTAAATTCGGTGACAGGGGCTATGGCTACACCTTC.

The rearrangement joins TRBV10-3 to TRBJ2-3; TRBD2 is a possible D gene (6 bases). The CDR3 extends over 18 amino acids. Germline CDR1 and CDR2: ENHRY and SYGVKD. V lost 0 bases and J lost 0, with 16 bases in between. CDR3 amino acids: CAISESRDSTSSTDTQYF. The CDR3 DNA reads as TGTGCCATCAGTGAGTCTCGGGACTCAACATCTAGCACAGATACGCAGTATTTT.

The chain combines TRBV11-2 with TRBJ1-2; D is ambiguous. This CDR3 has 13 residues. Deletions cut 5 bases from V and 8 bases from J, with 15 bases between. Germline V gene data show CDR1 as SGHAT and CDR2 as FQNNGV. The CDR3 is CASSQDGLGGYTF. The CDR3 DNA is TGTGCCAGCAGCCAGGACGGACTCGGAGGCTACACCTTC.

The genes are TRBV19 and TRBJ2-2; no clear D gene. Looked up from germline, CDR1 is LNHDA and CDR2 is SQIVND (reference sequence). The CDR3 contains 14 residues. V was shortened by 7 bases and J by 1 base, with 10 bases between the two germline ends. The CDR3 loop reads CASTAWRNTGELFF. CDR3 nucleotide sequence: TGTGCCAGTACAGCATGGAGGAACACCGGGGAGCTGTTTTTT.

V gene TRBV5-6 combines with J gene TRBJ1-5; a weak D match, TRBD1 (6 bases). V was cut by 2 bases and J by 3 bases, with 12 bases left in between. CDR1 and CDR2 (germline): SGHDT, YYEEEE. CDR3 length: 15 residues. This CDR3 reads CASSLRQETNQPQHF. For the CDR3, the DNA is TGTGCCAGCAGCTTAAGACAGGAGACCAATCAGCCCCAGCATTTT. The full variable domain, rest sourced from reference TRBV5-6 and TRBJ1-5, is DAGVTQSPTHLIKTRGQQVTLRCSPKSGHDTVSWYQQALGQGPQFIFQYYEEEERQRGNFPDRFSGHQFPNYSSELNVNALLLGDSALYLCASSLRQETNQPQHFGDGTRLSIL.

The chain is built from TRBV6-5 and TRBJ1-1, with D unclear. From germline, CDR1 is MNHEY and CDR2 SVGAGI. The CDR3 has 14 residues. The V gene lost 0 bases and the J gene lost 2 bases, with 7 bases spanning the gap. Here the CDR3 reads CASSYSRVNTEAFF. For the CDR3, the DNA is TGTGCCAGCAGTTACTCCCGGGTCAACACTGAAGCTTTCTTT.

The chain employs TRBV2 and TRBJ2-3, with a tentative D call TRBD2 (6 bases). V lost 4 bases and J 1 base, leaving 15 bases between the germline ends. CDR1 and CDR2 from the germline V gene are SNHLY and FYNNEI. The CDR3 has 16 residues. The CDR3 protein is CASSARRGSGTDTQYF. In DNA form, the CDR3 reads TGTGCCAGCAGTGCCCGGAGGGGATCGGGCACAGATACGCAGTATTTT.

The CDR3 spells CASGLAGGLYNEQFF. For the CDR3, the DNA is TGTGCCAGCGGATTAGCGGGGGGGCTCTACAATGAGCAGTTCTTC. The genes are TRBV7-8 and TRBJ2-1, with 11 bases that match TRBD2. V trimming: 8 bases; J trimming: 3 bases; junction bases outside the gene matches: 6. The CDR3 consists of 15 residues. Germline lookup yields CDR1 SGHVS and CDR2 FQNEAQ.

This rearrangement joins TRBV9 to TRBJ1-1, with 8 bases lining up with TRBD1. This CDR3 is built from 15 residues. V lost 4 bases, J lost 6 bases, and 11 bases stayed unmatched. The germline CDR1 and CDR2 sequences are SGDLS and YYNGEE. The CDR3 region has the DNA TGTGCCAGCAGCTCGCAGGGGGCGGGGGTGGCTGAAGCTTTCTTT. The encoded protein is CASSSQGAGVAEAFF.

The chain recombines TRBV9 with TRBJ1-2, with a possible D match to TRBD1 (5 bases). Trimming removed 2 bases at V and 7 bases at J, with 12 bases between. The germline gives CDR1 SGDLS, CDR2 YYNGEE. The CDR3 is 13 amino acids. The CDR3 DNA follows: TGTGCCAGCAGCGTGTCCGGAGGGGCTGGCTACACCTTC. Translating gives CASSVSGGAGYTF. Together with reference TRBV9 and TRBJ1-2, the CDR3 gives the full variable domain: DSGVTQTPKHLITATGQRVTLRCSPRSGDLSVYWYQQSLDQGLQFLIQYYNGEERAKGNILERFSAQQFPDLHSELNLSSLELGDSALYFCASSVSGGAGYTFGSGTRLTVV.

The gene calls are TRBV29-1 and TRBJ2-7, with TRBD1 identical over 8 bases. CDR1 and CDR2 from the germline V gene are SQVTM and ANQGSEA. This CDR3 has 14 amino acids. Trimming cost V 6 bases and J 3 bases; bases outside gene matches: 10. Here the CDR3 DNA reads TGCAGCGTCGCAGGGGGACAGGCGTTCTACGAGCAGTACTTC. Protein sequence: CSVAGGQAFYEQYF.

The chain joins TRBV7-9 to TRBJ2-7; D might be TRBD1 (6 bases). Germline assignment: CDR1 SEHNR and CDR2 FQNEAQ (reference sequence). This CDR3 comprises 16 residues. V lost 2 bases and J 0 bases, leaving 14 bases between the germline ends. In DNA form, the CDR3 reads TGTGCCAGCAGCTTACGGGACACCCGAGACTCCTACGAGCAGTACTTC. Translation: CASSLRDTRDSYEQYF.

The chain recombines TRBV4-1 with TRBJ2-3, with D possibly being TRBD1 (6 bases). V lost 1 base, J lost 0 bases, and 11 bases lay in between. CDR3 length: 16 residues. CDR1 is MGHRA, CDR2 YSYEKL, per germline. The chain's CDR3 is CASSQGWQGSTDTQYF. The CDR3 nucleotides read TGCGCCAGCAGCCAAGGATGGCAGGGGAGCACAGATACGCAGTATTTT.

The chain carries TRBV6-5 and TRBJ2-5, with a possible D match to TRBD1 (6 bases). The CDR3 has 11 residues. Germline V gene data show CDR1 as MNHEY and CDR2 as SVGAGI. V was cut by 8 bases and J by 5 bases, with 9 bases left in between. The CDR3 sequence: CASQGWETQYF. In DNA form, the CDR3 reads TGTGCCAGCCAGGGGTGGGAGACCCAGTACTTC.

This clone was recorded only once. The rearrangement links TRBV6-5 to TRBJ2-1; 7 bases are shared with TRBD1. Trimming cost V 7 bases and J 9 bases; bases outside gene matches: 9. The CDR3 sequence is 13 residues long. CDR1 MNHEY and CDR2 SVGAGI come from the germline V gene. The CDR3 DNA follows: TGTGCCAGCAAACAGGGGTTGGACGGTGAGCAGTTCTTC. Its translation is CASKQGLDGEQFF.

The chain couples TRBV19 to TRBJ1-1, with D maybe TRBD1 (6 bases). Germline V gives CDR1 LNHDA, CDR2 SQIVND (reference sequence). V lost 5 bases and J 4 bases, leaving 11 bases between the germline ends. The CDR3 loop spans 13 amino acids. The DNA for the CDR3 is TGTGCCAGTAGTCCAGGGGCGGGCACTGAAGCTTTCTTT. Its translation: CASSPGAGTEAFF.

The CDR3 loop is CASSYPIDRGGTEAFF. The CDR3 nucleotides are TGTGCCAGCAGTTACCCAATCGACAGGGGGGGAACTGAAGCTTTCTTT. The chain links TRBV6-2 or TRBV6-3 to TRBJ1-1, with TRBD1 matching over 9 bases. V dropped 2 bases and J dropped 5; count of bases not matched to a gene: 9. This CDR3 is built from 16 residues. Germline assignment: CDR1 MNHEY and CDR2 SVGEGT.

The J gene is TRBJ2-5, the V gene TRBV21-1; the table's D call TRBD2 went unverified against the DNA. TRBV21-1 is marked as a pseudogene. The CDR3 consists of 16 residues. CDR3 sequence: CASSNPDLAGHETQYF. The CDR3 coding sequence is TGTGCCAGCAGCAACCCCGACCTAGCGGGGCACGAGACCCAGTACTTC.

The chain joins TRBV5-6 to TRBJ2-1, with 10 bases lining up with TRBD2. Trimming took 4 bases from V and 9 from J; bases not matched to a gene: 1. The germline V gene has CDR1 SGHDT and CDR2 YYEEEE. This CDR3 contains 12 residues. As DNA, the CDR3 is TGTGCCAGCAGCCGGACTAGCGGTGAGCAGTTCTTC. Its protein is CASSRTSGEQFF.

In the case of this clone: The sample has other DNA sequences that encode this CDR3 too. The chain employs TRBV7-9 and TRBJ1-3; TRBD1 matches at 8 bases. The CDR3 totals 15 residues. In germline, CDR1 is SEHNR, CDR2 FQNEAQ (reference sequence). Trimming cost V 3 bases and J 2 bases; bases outside gene matches: 3. CDR3 DNA: TGTGCCAGCAGCTTCGGACAGGGAGCTGGAAACACCATATATTTT. This sequence encodes CASSFGQGAGNTIYF.

The chain carries TRBV5-1 and TRBJ1-3; D call uncertain. CDR1 and CDR2 from the germline V gene are SGHRS and YFSETQ. The CDR3 loop spans 14 amino acids. Deletions cut 0 bases from V and 3 bases from J, with 7 bases between. CDR3 sequence (DNA): TGCGCCAGCAGCTTGGAATCTAGTGGAAACACCATATATTTT. This sequence encodes CASSLESSGNTIYF.

In this sample, this clone turned up once. The V and J genes are TRBV6-5 and TRBJ1-1, with 8 bases that match TRBD1. V dropped 6 bases and J dropped 1; count of bases not matched to a gene: 4. The CDR3 extends over 14 amino acids. The germline CDR1 and CDR2 sequences are MNHEY and SVGAGI. CDR3 amino acids: CASRLRGPNTEAFF. DNA of the CDR3: TGTGCCAGCAGACTCAGGGGGCCGAACACTGAAGCTTTCTTT.

The chain has TRBV3-1 (or the pseudogene TRBV3-2) and TRBJ2-1; the D gene is possibly TRBD1 (5 bases). CDR1 is LGHDT and CDR2 is YNNKEL in the germline V gene (reference sequence). The V and J ends lost 4 bases and 2 bases respectively, with 12 bases between them. The CDR3 sequence is 15 residues long. The CDR3 DNA reads as TGTGCCAGCAGCCCGCCAGGGCCTACCTACAATGAGCAGTTCTTC. This encodes CASSPPGPTYNEQFF.

The gene calls are TRBV15 and TRBJ1-1; maybe TRBD1 (6 bases). CDR3 length equals 14 residues. Germline loops: CDR1 LNHNV, CDR2 YYDKDF (reference sequence). With 0 bases removed from V and 11 bases from J, the gap between germline ends came to 16 bases. In nucleotides, the CDR3 is TGTGCCACCAGCAGAGATGTGCAGGGGAACCCGGCTTTCTTT. It is translated as CATSRDVQGNPAFF.